This T cell receptor (beta chain) derives from a study of CD8+ T cells in alopecia areata. Study-level findings and limits: Normal skin contains resident alphabeta T cells, and these are also sequenced in scalp samples. Patients showed less clear TCR sequence sharing than mice, possibly partly because of HLA diversity. Lesional tissue from the scalp (especially in alopecia totalis/universalis) showed higher clonality than normal scalp.

The authors extracted RNA and reverse transcribed it into cDNA as the sequencing template. Only in-frame clones appear in the TCRdb table, and some are missing; sequencing was by immunoSEQ multiplex PCR. The sample gives about 110,000 clones, 59% of which show up once; 20% is in the top ten. Isolation of CD4+ and CD8+ T cells from PBMCs was achieved by sorting. About this clone: The antigen is not known.

Sequenced material: CD8+ T cells sorted from blood. This clonotype originated in a human donor in good health.

In DNA, the CDR3 is TGCGCCAGCAGCTTTTCCGGGGAGCTGTTTTTT. Translation: CASSFSGELFF. The chain uses TRBV5-1 and TRBJ2-2; D is unclear. Between the trimmed V and J ends, which lost 2 bases and 6 bases, there was a span of 2 bases. CDR1 and CDR2 (germline): SGHRS, YFSETQ. This CDR3 is 11 amino acids long.